What follows is one TCR beta chain and its context. Its antigen is undetermined. The data were produced by immunoSEQ multiplex PCR, yet TCRdb's version contains in-frame clones alone and is incomplete. The sample lists some 170,000 clones, roughly 90% occurring once. The data were taken from a study of cytomegalovirus exposure and HLA in healthy donors. The CDR3 spans 14 residues. V lost 3 bases, J lost 7 bases, and 8 bases stayed unmatched. Germline CDR1 KGHSH, CDR2 LQKENI. Study observations and caveats: The classifier reportedly diagnosed cytomegalovirus status with high sensitivity and specificity. A few CMV-associated chains were confirmed in vitro to be specific for CMV antigens.

The material sequenced was PBMCs. The source is a woman aged 18-35 years in good health and CMV-seronegative. V usage is TRBV18 and J usage is TRBJ2-5; 7 positions match TRBD1. The CDR3 loop is CASSPLGTEGTQYF. In DNA form, the CDR3 reads TGTGCCAGCTCACCCCTCGGGACAGAGGGGACCCAGTACTTC.